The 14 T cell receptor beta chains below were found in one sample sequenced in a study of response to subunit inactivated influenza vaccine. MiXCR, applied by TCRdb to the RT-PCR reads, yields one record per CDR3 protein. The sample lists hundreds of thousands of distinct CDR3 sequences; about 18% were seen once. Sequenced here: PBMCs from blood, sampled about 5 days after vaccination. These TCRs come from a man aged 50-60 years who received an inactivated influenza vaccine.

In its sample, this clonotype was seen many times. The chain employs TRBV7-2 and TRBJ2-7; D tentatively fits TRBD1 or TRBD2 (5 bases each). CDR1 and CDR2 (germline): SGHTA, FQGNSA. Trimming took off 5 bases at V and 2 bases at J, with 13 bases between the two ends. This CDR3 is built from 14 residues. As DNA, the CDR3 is TGTGCCAGCAGCCCCGGGACCGTAACCTACGAGCAGTACTTC. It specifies CASSPGTVTYEQYF.

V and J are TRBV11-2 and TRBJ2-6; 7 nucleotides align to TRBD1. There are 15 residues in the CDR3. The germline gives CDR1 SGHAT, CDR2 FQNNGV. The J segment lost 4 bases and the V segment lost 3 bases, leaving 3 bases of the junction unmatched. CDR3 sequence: CASSLTGYGANVLTF. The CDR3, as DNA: TGTGCCAGCAGCTTGACAGGGTACGGGGCCAACGTCCTGACTTTC.

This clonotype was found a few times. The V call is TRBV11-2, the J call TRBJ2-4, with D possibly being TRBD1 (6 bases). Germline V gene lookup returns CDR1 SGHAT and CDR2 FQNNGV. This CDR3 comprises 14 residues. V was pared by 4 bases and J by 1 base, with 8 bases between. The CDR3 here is CASSSTGAKNIQYF. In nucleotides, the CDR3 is TGTGCCAGCAGCTCAACAGGGGCCAAAAACATTCAGTACTTC.

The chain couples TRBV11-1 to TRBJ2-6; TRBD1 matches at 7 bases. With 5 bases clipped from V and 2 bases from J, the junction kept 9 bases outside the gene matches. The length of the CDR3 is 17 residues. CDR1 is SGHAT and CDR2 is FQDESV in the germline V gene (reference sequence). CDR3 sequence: CASSPKVRGPGANVLTF. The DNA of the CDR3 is TGTGCCAGCAGCCCTAAGGTTAGGGGGCCTGGGGCCAACGTCCTGACTTTC. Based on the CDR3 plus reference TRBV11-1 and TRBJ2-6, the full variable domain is EAEVAQSPRYKITEKSQAVAFWCDPISGHATLYWYRQILGQGPELLVQFQDESVVDDSQLPKDRFSAERLKGVDSTLKIQPAELGDSAMYLCASSPKVRGPGANVLTFGAGSRLTVL.

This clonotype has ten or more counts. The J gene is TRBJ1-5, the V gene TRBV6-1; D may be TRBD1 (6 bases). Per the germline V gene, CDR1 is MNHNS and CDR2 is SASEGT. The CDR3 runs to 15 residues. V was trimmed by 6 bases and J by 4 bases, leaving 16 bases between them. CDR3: CASSRSDSYNQPQHF. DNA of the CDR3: TGTGCCAGCAGCCGGTCGGACAGCTATAATCAGCCCCAGCATTTT.

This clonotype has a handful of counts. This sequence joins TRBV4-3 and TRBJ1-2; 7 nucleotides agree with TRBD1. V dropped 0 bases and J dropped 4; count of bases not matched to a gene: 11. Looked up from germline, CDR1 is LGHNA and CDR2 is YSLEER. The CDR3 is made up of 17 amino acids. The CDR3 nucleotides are TGCGCCAGCAGCCAAGATAACCCCGGACAGGACCTCTATGGCTACACCTTC. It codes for CASSQDNPGQDLYGYTF.

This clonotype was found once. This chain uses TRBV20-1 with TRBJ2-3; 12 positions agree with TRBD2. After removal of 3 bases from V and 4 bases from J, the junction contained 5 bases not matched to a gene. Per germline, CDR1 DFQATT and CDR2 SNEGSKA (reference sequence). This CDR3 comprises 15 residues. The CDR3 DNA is TGCAGTGCTAGGTCTAGCGGGAGGGCGGCAGATACGCAGTATTTT. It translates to CSARSSGRAADTQYF.

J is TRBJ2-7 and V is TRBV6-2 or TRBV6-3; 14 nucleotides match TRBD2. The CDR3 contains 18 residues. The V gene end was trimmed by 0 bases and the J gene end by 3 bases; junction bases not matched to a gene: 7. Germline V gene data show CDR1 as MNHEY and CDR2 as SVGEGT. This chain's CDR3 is CASSYSTSGRAGIYEQYF. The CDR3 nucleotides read TGTGCCAGCAGTTACTCGACTAGCGGGAGGGCCGGAATCTACGAGCAGTACTTC.

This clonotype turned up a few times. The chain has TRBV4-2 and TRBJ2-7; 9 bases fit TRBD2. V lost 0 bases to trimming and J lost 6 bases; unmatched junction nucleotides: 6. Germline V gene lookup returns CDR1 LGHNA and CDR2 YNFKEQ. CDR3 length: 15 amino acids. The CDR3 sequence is CASSQDERGEVEQYF. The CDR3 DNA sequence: TGTGCCAGCAGCCAAGATGAGCGGGGGGAGGTCGAGCAGTACTTC.

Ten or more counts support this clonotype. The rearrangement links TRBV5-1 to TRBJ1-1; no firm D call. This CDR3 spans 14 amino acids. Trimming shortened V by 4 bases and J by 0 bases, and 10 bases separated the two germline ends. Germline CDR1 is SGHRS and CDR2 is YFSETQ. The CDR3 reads CASSTNGVNTEAFF. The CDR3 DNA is TGCGCCAGCAGCACTAACGGGGTGAACACTGAAGCTTTCTTT.

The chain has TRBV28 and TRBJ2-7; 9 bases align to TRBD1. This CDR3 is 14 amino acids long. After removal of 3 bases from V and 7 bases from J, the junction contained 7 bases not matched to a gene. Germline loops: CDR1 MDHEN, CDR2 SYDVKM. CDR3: CASSFLSGTGEQYF. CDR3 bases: TGTGCCAGCAGTTTCTTGTCCGGGACAGGGGAGCAGTACTTC.

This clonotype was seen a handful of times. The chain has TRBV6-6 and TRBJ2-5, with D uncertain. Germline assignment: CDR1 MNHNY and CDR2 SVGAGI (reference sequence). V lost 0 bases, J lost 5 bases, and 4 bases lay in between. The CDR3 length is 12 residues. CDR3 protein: CASSYSIETQYF. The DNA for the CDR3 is TGTGCCAGCAGTTACTCGATCGAGACCCAGTACTTC.

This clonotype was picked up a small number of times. As DNA, the CDR3 is TGCGCCAGCAGCTTGGGCGGCAGAAACTCTGGAAACACCATATATTTT. Translated: CASSLGGRNSGNTIYF. The genes are TRBV5-1 and TRBJ1-3; no reliable D call. This CDR3 region has 16 residues. Trimming left V 0 bases short and J 0 bases short, with 10 bases between. The germline V gene has CDR1 SGHRS and CDR2 YFSETQ. The full variable domain, in which reference TRBV5-1 and TRBJ1-3 provide the parts outside the CDR3, is KAGVTQTPRYLIKTRGQQVTLSCSPISGHRSVSWYQQTPGQGLQFLFEYFSETQRNKGNFPGRFSGRQFSNSRSEMNVSTLELGDSALYLCASSLGGRNSGNTIYFGEGSWLTVV.

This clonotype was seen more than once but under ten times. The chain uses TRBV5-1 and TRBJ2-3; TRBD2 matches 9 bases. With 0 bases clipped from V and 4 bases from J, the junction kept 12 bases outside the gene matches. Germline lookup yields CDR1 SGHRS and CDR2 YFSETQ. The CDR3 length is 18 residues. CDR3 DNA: TGCGCCAGCAGCTTGGGGGAGCGCAGCGGGGGGATGTCAGATACGCAGTATTTT. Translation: CASSLGERSGGMSDTQYF.